Listed here is a single T cell receptor beta chain. Its antigen is as yet unknown. This CDR3 is built from 13 residues. The trim removed 5 bases at V and 11 bases at J, leaving 9 bases unmatched. TCRdb independently ran MiXCR on the 5' RACE reads; one entry per CDR3 protein. The sample lists 550,000 to 700,000 distinct CDR3 sequences, around a sixth occurring once. The data were taken from a study of T-cell memory formation after mild COVID-19. Regarding the study as a whole: Among CD4+ contracting clones, most were CM and EM, and CD8+ ones EMRA.

The sequence came from an adult woman who had mild COVID-19 (a few samples of this study predate the infection). Cell type and time point are not known. The chain joins TRBV12-3 or TRBV12-4 to TRBJ2-1; 7 nucleotides match TRBD2. The sample consisted of PBMCs or a T cell subset sorted from them (not recorded which). The CDR3 DNA reads as TGTGCCAGCAGTCGCCGGGACTACGGACAGCAGTTCTTC. Translating it yields CASSRRDYGQQFF.